This TCR beta chain emerged from a study of T cells in Graves' hyperthyroidism and ophthalmopathy. Study-wide context: Blood from the periphery was taken at initial diagnosis, before any treatment. Study results and caveats: Most thyroid clonotypes with frequency above 0.001 were detected in blood.

With respect to this clonotype: Its antigen is not identified.

CDR1 is SEHNR and CDR2 is FQNEAQ in the germline V gene (reference sequence). CDR3 length: 15 amino acids. Trimming left V 5 bases short and J 4 bases short, with 18 bases between. Regions amplified from RNA transcripts were the TCR beta CDR3 regions. The HTBI primer set was used in a first-round RT-PCR of the TCR CDR3. TCRdb re-called the multiplex PCR reads with MiXCR, one entry per CDR3 protein. The sample shows 500,000 to 700,000 distinct CDR3 sequences, 16% of them seen only once. The chain is built from TRBV7-9 and TRBJ2-7; D is possibly TRBD1 (6 bases). What was sequenced was blood. The clonotype originates from a woman under 30 with Graves' hyperthyroidism. CDR3 in amino acids: CASSPGTSFLYEQYF. Here the CDR3 DNA reads TGTGCCAGCAGCCCTGGGACATCTTTCTTGTACGAGCAGTACTTC.